This TCR beta chain was sequenced for a study of cytomegalovirus exposure and HLA in healthy donors. From germline, CDR1 is SSHAT and CDR2 FNYEAQ (reference sequence). The CDR3 has 11 residues. V lost 9 bases and J 5 bases, leaving 10 bases between the germline ends. Libraries were prepared by immunoSEQ multiplex PCR; TCRdb keeps only in-frame clonotypes and omits some of them. The table has fewer than 250,000 clones, around 90% seen once; the top ten hold about 2%. This chain connects TRBV7-7 to TRBJ2-5; D possibly corresponds to TRBD2 (5 bases). The sequence was collected from a woman aged 18-29 years in good health and CMV-seropositive. The sequenced sample consisted of PBMCs. The CDR3 nucleotides are TGTGCCAGAACTAGTCGCGAGACCCAGTACTTC. This gives the protein CARTSRETQYF.